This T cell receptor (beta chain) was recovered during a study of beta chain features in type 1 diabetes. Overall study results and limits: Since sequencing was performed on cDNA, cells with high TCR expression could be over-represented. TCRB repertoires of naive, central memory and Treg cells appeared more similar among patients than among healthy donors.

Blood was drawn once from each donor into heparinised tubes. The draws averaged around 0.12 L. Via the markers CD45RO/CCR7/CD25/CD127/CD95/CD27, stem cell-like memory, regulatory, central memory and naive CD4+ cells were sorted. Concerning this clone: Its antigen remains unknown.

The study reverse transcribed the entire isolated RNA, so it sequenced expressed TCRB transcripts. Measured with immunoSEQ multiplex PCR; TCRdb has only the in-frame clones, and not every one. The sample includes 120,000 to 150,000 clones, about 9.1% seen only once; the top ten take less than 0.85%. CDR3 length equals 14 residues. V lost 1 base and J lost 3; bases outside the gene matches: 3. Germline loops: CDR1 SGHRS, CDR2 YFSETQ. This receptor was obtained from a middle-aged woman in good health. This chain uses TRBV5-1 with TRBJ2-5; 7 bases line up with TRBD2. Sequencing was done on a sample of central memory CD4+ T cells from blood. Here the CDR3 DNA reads TGCGCCAGCAGCTTGAGCGGGGTCGAAGAGACCCAGTACTTC. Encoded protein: CASSLSGVEETQYF.